This T cell receptor beta chain was sequenced in a study of molecular identifiers for immune sequencing clone quantification. Study as a whole: Replicate experiments took RNA from around 18,000 or 91,000 naive CD8 cells, divided it five ways and sequenced four. The study, taken as a whole, reports: Under 1% of molecules in naive cells, but over 97% of effector molecules, belonged to clones above 20 RNA copies.

Sorting defined naive CD8 T cells as CD8+CD4-CCR7+CD45RA+. This clonotype occurred a few times. What it binds is unknown. The germline V gene encodes CDR1 KGHSH and CDR2 LQKENI. CDR3 length: 13 amino acids. V was clipped by 2 bases and J by 5 bases, with 6 bases between them. TCRdb reanalysed the PCR reads using MiXCR and keeps one entry per CDR3 protein. The sample contains 400,000 to 600,000 distinct CDR3 sequences, 20% to 25% of which appear only once. V is TRBV18 and J is TRBJ2-2, with D possibly being TRBD2 (5 bases). What was sequenced was naive CD8+ T cells from blood, with Jurkat cell RNA spiked in. The sample's subset: FACS-sorted CD8+CD4-CCR7+CD45RA+ naive T cells. This receptor was obtained from a human donor in good health. Some libraries in this study had Jurkat cell RNA spiked in. CDR3 sequence reads: CASSPRETGELFF. CDR3 in DNA: TGTGCCAGCTCACCAAGGGAGACCGGGGAGCTGTTTTTT.